The clone carrying this TCR beta chain was observed once. Germline values: CDR1 MNHEY, CDR2 SVGAGI. Trimming cost V 7 bases and J 4 bases; bases outside gene matches: 9. The CDR3 covers 15 residues. This record belongs to a study of blood T cell repertoires in COVID-19. Sequenced by immunoSEQ multiplex PCR; TCRdb stores in-frame clones only, minus some. The repertoire holds a few hundred thousand clones, with more than 75% as singletons. The V call is TRBV6-5, the J call TRBJ2-3; 9 bases fit TRBD2. The clonotype comes from a man aged 35 to 55 who had recovered from COVID-19. Sequences were obtained from peripheral blood. The CDR3 DNA is TGTGCCAGCAAGATTAGCGGGAGAACCGCAGATACGCAGTATTTT. Translating it yields CASKISGRTADTQYF.